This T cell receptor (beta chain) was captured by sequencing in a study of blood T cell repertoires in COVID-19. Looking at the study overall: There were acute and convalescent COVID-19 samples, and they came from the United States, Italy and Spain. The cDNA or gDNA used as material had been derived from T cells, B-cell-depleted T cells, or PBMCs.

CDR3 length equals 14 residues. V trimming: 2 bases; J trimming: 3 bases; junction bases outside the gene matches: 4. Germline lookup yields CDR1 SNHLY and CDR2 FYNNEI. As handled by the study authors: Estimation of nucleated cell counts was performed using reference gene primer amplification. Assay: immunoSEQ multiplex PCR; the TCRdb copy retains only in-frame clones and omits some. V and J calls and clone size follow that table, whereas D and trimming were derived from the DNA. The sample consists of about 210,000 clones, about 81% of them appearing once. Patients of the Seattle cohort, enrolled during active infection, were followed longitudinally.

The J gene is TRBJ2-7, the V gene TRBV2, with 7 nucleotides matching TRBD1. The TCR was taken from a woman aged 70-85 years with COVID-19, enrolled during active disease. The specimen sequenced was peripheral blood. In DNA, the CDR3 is TGTGCCAGCAGTGAAAGGGCAGGGGGCTACGAGCAGTACTTC. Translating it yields CASSERAGGYEQYF. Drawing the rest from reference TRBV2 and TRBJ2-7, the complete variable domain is EPEVTQTPSHQVTQMGQEVILRCVPISNHLYFYWYRQILGQKVEFLVSFYNNEISEKSEIFDDQFSVERPDGSNFTLKIRSTKLEDSAMYFCASSERAGGYEQYFGPGTRLTVT.